This is a list of T cell receptor beta chains from one sample in a study of blood T cell repertoires in COVID-19. Clones were sequenced by immunoSEQ multiplex PCR, and TCRdb holds only the in-frame ones, with some missing. The data hold a few hundred thousand clones, with around nine tenths observed a single time. Input material: peripheral blood. These receptors all come from a man aged 35 to 55 who had recovered from COVID-19. Each CDR3 is given with its conserved first and last residue. The D gene is left open where the match is weak. The size of a clone is reported for some rows only, either as once, few or many, or as a class for expanded clones.

J | V | size | length | D | CDR3 | DNA
TRBJ2-1 | TRBV6-5 | once | 13 | TRBD2 | CASSPTSGGEQFF | TGTGCCAGCAGTCCGACTAGCGGGGGTGAGCAGTTCTTC
TRBJ2-5 | TRBV7-8 | . | 16 | TRBD2 | CASRRTSGRIGETQYF | TGTGCCAGCAGGCGGACTAGCGGGAGGATTGGAGAGACCCAGTACTTC
TRBJ2-7 | TRBV19 | . | 17 | . | CASFPPQPRNLNYEQYF | TGTGCCAGTTTCCCCCCGCAACCGAGAAATCTCAACTACGAGCAGTACTTC
TRBJ2-3 | TRBV5-1 | . | 12 | . | CASSMTTDTQYF | TGCGCCAGCAGTATGACTACAGATACGCAGTATTTT
TRBJ1-1 | TRBV3-1/TRBV3-2 | . | 15 | TRBD1 | CASSPRTGTNTEAFF | TGTGCCAGCAGCCCACGGACAGGGACCAACACTGAAGCTTTCTTT
TRBJ2-7 | TRBV6-2/TRBV6-3 | once | 15 | . | CASSSQGTRTYEQYF | TGTGCCAGCAGTTCACAGGGGACTAGGACCTACGAGCAGTACTTC
TRBJ2-1 | TRBV2 | . | 16 | TRBD2 | CASRGGPSGGAYEQFF | TGTGCCAGCAGGGGGGGCCCCAGCGGGGGGGCCTATGAGCAGTTCTTC
TRBJ2-1 | TRBV27 | few | 14 | . | CASAQGSSYNEQFF | TGTGCCAGCGCCCAGGGGAGCTCCTACAATGAGCAGTTCTTC
TRBJ2-7 | TRBV7-8 | once | 14 | . | CASSSPGLKYEQYF | TGTGCCAGCAGCTCCCCGGGACTCAAATACGAGCAGTACTTC
TRBJ2-1 | TRBV7-2 | . | 18 | . | CASSSRSRRDPPGVEQFF | TGTGCCAGCAGCTCAAGGAGTCGGCGGGATCCACCCGGGGTTGAGCAGTTCTTC
TRBJ2-7 | TRBV27 | . | 11 | . | CASSSSYEQYF | TGTGCCAGCAGTTCATCCTACGAGCAGTACTTC
TRBJ1-2 | TRBV27 | . | 13 | . | CASSFLAGFGYTF | .
TRBJ2-3 | TRBV10-3 | . | 18 | . | CAITAKGGGGDFTDTQYF | TGTGCCATCACCGCCAAAGGGGGCGGCGGGGACTTCACAGATACGCAGTATTTT
TRBJ2-7 | TRBV6-1 | . | 16 | TRBD1 | CASSEARGQGPYEQYF | TGTGCCAGCAGTGAGGCCCGAGGACAGGGGCCGTACGAGCAGTACTTC
TRBJ1-5 | TRBV7-8 | once | 14 | . | CASSLSQGSQPQHF | TGTGCCAGCAGCTTAAGCCAGGGAAGTCAGCCCCAGCATTTT
TRBJ1-4 | TRBV30 | . | 13 | TRBD1 | CAWAGTGHEKLFF | TGTGCCTGGGCGGGGACAGGTCACGAAAAACTGTTTTTT
TRBJ1-5 | TRBV18 | . | 15 | TRBD1 | CASSPGQGAVQPQHF | TGTGCCAGCTCACCAGGACAGGGGGCTGTTCAGCCCCAGCATTTT
TRBJ1-2 | TRBV4-1 | . | 17 | TRBD1 | CASSPYTEQGAWDGYTF | TGCGCCAGCAGCCCCTACACGGAACAGGGGGCCTGGGATGGCTACACCTTC
TRBJ2-7 | TRBV5-1 | . | 15 | TRBD1 | CASSLGGTGVYEQYF | TGCGCCAGCTCCCTCGGGGGGACAGGGGTCTACGAGCAGTACTTC
TRBJ1-2 | TRBV7-6 | . | 16 | TRBD1 | CASSTGNRGQGYGYTF | TGTGCCAGCAGCACCGGTAACCGGGGACAGGGCTATGGCTACACCTTC
TRBJ1-2 | TRBV5-4 | . | 14 | TRBD1 | CASSSGTGARGYTF | TGTGCCAGCAGCTCCGGGACAGGGGCTCGGGGCTACACCTTC
TRBJ2-7 | TRBV27 | . | 14 | . | CASSYTNTNYEQYF | TGTGCCAGCAGTTATACTAATACCAACTACGAGCAGTACTTC
TRBJ1-5 | TRBV4-3 | . | 20 | TRBD1 | CASSQGPAAGTAYSNQPQHF | TGCGCCAGCAGCCAAGGGCCCGCCGCCGGGACAGCTTATAGCAATCAGCCCCAGCATTTT
TRBJ1-5 | TRBV10-3 | . | 13 | TRBD1 | CAISGEGAQPQHF | TGTGCCATCAGTGGTGAGGGGGCCCAGCCCCAGCATTTT
TRBJ2-7 | TRBV7-9 | . | 13 | . | CASTQISGYEQYF | TGTGCCAGCACCCAGATATCGGGCTACGAGCAGTACTTC
TRBJ1-5 | TRBV6-5 | . | 14 | . | CASSYSLGGQPQHF | TGTGCCAGCAGTTACTCGTTGGGGGGACAGCCCCAGCATTTT
TRBJ2-1 | TRBV9 | . | 16 | TRBD2 | CASSFRTSGKYNEQFF | TGTGCCAGCAGTTTTCGGACTAGCGGGAAGTACAATGAGCAGTTCTTC
TRBJ2-7 | TRBV4-3 | . | 15 | TRBD1 | CASSQAGTGSYEQYF | TGCGCCAGCAGCCAAGCCGGGACAGGGTCCTACGAGCAGTACTTC
TRBJ2-7 | TRBV29-1 | . | 15 | TRBD1 | CSVESPGQGLYEQYF | TGCAGCGTTGAAAGTCCGGGACAGGGGCTCTACGAGCAGTACTTC
TRBJ1-2 | TRBV5-1 | . | 13 | . | CASSSGQGYGYTF | TGCGCCAGCAGCTCCGGCCAGGGCTATGGCTACACCTTC
TRBJ2-1 | TRBV7-2 | . | 15 | TRBD2 | CASSSRRGGRFEQFF | TGTGCCAGCAGCTCCCGACGGGGCGGGAGGTTTGAGCAGTTCTTC
TRBJ2-2 | TRBV29-1 | . | 13 | TRBD1 | CSATGKPTGELFF | TGCAGCGCGACAGGGAAGCCCACCGGGGAGCTGTTTTTT